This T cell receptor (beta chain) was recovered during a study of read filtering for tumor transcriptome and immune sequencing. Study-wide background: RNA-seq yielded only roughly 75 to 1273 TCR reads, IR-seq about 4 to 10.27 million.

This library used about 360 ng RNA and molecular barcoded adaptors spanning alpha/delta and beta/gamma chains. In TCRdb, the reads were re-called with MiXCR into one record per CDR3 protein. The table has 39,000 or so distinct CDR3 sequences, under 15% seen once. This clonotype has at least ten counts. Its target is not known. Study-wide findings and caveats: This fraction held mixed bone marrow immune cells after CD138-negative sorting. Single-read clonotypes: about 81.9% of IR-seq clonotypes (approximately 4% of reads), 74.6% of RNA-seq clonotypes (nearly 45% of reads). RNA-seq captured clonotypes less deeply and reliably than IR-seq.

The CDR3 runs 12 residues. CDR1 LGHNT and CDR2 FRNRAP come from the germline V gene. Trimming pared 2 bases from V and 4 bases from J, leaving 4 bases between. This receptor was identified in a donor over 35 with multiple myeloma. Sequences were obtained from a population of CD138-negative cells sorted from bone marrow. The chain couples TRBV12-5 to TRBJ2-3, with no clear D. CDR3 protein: CASGLMADTQYF. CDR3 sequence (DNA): TGTGCTAGTGGTTTGATGGCAGATACGCAGTATTTT.